The 10 T cell receptor beta chains below were found in one sample sequenced in a study of cytomegalovirus exposure and HLA in healthy donors. Primers for the PCR totalled 60 Vbeta and 13 Jbeta. Using immunoSEQ multiplex PCR, the repertoire was profiled, and TCRdb retains in-frame clones only, with some absent. The sample records some 130,000 clones, 60% to 75% being singletons. The specimen was PBMCs. The receptors come from a man aged 30 to 45 in good health and CMV-seronegative.

There are a few counts of this clone. V gene TRBV18 combines with J gene TRBJ1-5; 8 nucleotides agree with TRBD1. CDR1 and CDR2 (germline): KGHSH, LQKENI. CDR3 length: 14 residues. The junction had 6 bases not matched to a gene; V was cut back by 6 bases and J by 5 bases. The DNA of the CDR3 is TGTGCCAGCTCCCTAGCAGGGGGCGATCAGCCCCAGCATTTT. This translates into CASSLAGGDQPQHF.

V gene TRBV28 combines with J gene TRBJ2-7; D may be TRBD1 (6 bases). The CDR3 runs 14 residues. V gave up 6 bases and J gave up 2 bases, with 14 bases separating them. CDR1 is MDHEN, CDR2 SYDVKM, per germline. CDR3 in amino acids: CASSPPRGTYEQYF. DNA for the CDR3: TGTGCCAGCAGCCCCCCCAGGGGAACCTACGAGCAGTACTTC.

J is TRBJ1-4 and V is TRBV7-2; no clear D gene. CDR1 is SGHTA, CDR2 FQGNSA, per germline. V was pared by 5 bases and J by 8 bases, with 15 bases between. The CDR3 spans 14 residues. As DNA, the CDR3 is TGTGCCAGCAGCCCTCGACCCGACGGGGAAAAACTGTTTTTT. It encodes CASSPRPDGEKLFF.

The V and J genes are TRBV27 and TRBJ2-1; 7 bases map to TRBD2. V trimming: 4 bases; J trimming: 7 bases; junction bases outside the gene matches: 16. The CDR3 extends over 17 amino acids. The germline V gene encodes CDR1 MNHEY and CDR2 SMNVEV (reference sequence). For the CDR3, the DNA is TGTGCCAGCAGTTCCCCCCGGGACTACCAATCGGATAATGAGCAGTTCTTC. As protein: CASSSPRDYQSDNEQFF.

Only a few counts were recorded for this clone. The chain links TRBV7-2 to TRBJ2-7; TRBD2 matches at 8 bases. V shed 2 bases, J shed 0 bases, and the junction held 9 bases outside the gene matches. The CDR3 contains 17 residues. Germline V gives CDR1 SGHTA, CDR2 FQGNSA. The CDR3 protein is CASSLQAGGVPSYEQYF. CDR3 DNA sequence: TGTGCCAGCAGCTTACAGGCCGGGGGGGTCCCCTCCTACGAGCAGTACTTC.

The chain carries TRBV5-1 and TRBJ1-1; D is unclear. This CDR3 is 13 amino acids long. Germline assignment: CDR1 SGHRS and CDR2 YFSETQ. V was shortened by 4 bases and J by 3 bases, with 10 bases between the two germline ends. The CDR3 DNA reads as TGCGCCAGCAGCCTTCGGGAGGACACTGAAGCTTTCTTT. Translated: CASSLREDTEAFF.

The chain uses TRBV19 and TRBJ2-7; 7 bases fit TRBD1. Germline V gene sequence: CDR1 LNHDA, CDR2 SQIVND (reference sequence). The trim removed 8 bases at V and 0 bases at J, leaving 7 bases unmatched. The CDR3 has 14 amino acids. The CDR3 DNA sequence: TGTGCCAGTCAACCAGGGGGAAGCTCCTACGAGCAGTACTTC. It translates to CASQPGGSSYEQYF.

This chain joins TRBV29-1 and TRBJ2-7; TRBD2 agrees at 11 bases. CDR1 and CDR2 (germline): SQVTM, ANQGSEA. The V gene end was trimmed by 8 bases and the J gene end by 3 bases; junction bases not matched to a gene: 6. This CDR3 is 13 amino acids long. The CDR3 spells CSTTSGTNYEQYF. The CDR3 coding sequence is TGCAGCACGACTAGCGGGACTAACTACGAGCAGTACTTC.

This chain joins TRBV18 and TRBJ2-1; 10 bases fit TRBD2. CDR3 length: 15 amino acids. With 2 bases clipped from V and 8 bases from J, the junction kept 6 bases outside the gene matches. The germline CDR1 and CDR2 sequences are KGHSH and LQKENI. Here the CDR3 reads CASSPMIAGGHEQFF. CDR3 nucleotides: TGTGCCAGCTCACCAATGATAGCGGGAGGACATGAGCAGTTCTTC.

Turning to this clone: The junction and the germline gene differ at one end; a read error may be behind it. The rearrangement links TRBV5-1 to TRBJ1-2; 10 bases align to TRBD1. Germline CDR1 and CDR2: SGHRS and YFSETQ. This CDR3 has 17 residues. This chain's CDR3 is CASSLEWGGQGIYGCTF. The CDR3, as DNA: TGCGCCAGCAGCTTGGAGTGGGGGGGACAGGGGATCTACGGCTGCACCTTC.